Listed here are 6 T cell receptor beta chains from one sample, sequenced in a study of blood T cell repertoires in COVID-19. Assay: immunoSEQ multiplex PCR; the TCRdb copy retains only in-frame clones and omits some. The sample shows 230,000 or so clones, around four fifths of them seen only once. Sequenced material: peripheral blood. These receptors were taken from a man in his forties with active or convalescent COVID-19.

This chain connects TRBV11-3 to TRBJ2-7; tentatively, D is TRBD1 (8 bases). The germline V and J ends were trimmed by 7 bases and 6 bases, with 19 bases remaining between them. This CDR3 region has 14 residues. The germline gives CDR1 SGHNT, CDR2 YENEEA. CDR3 sequence: CASKPTGGGFEQYF. As DNA, the CDR3 is TGTGCCAGCAAGCCCACAGGGGGAGGGTTCGAGCAGTACTTC.

The chain uses TRBV3-1 (or the pseudogene TRBV3-2) and TRBJ1-2, with D tentatively TRBD1 (5 bases). V was pared by 1 base and J by 1 base, with 7 bases between. The germline V gene has CDR1 LGHDT and CDR2 YNNKEL (reference sequence). The CDR3 has 14 residues. In DNA, the CDR3 is TGTGCCAGCAGCCAAGTTCAGGGTAACTATGGCTACACCTTC. This codes for CASSQVQGNYGYTF.

This chain links TRBV29-1 with TRBJ2-1; no firm D call. The germline V and J ends were trimmed by 6 bases and 0 bases, with 12 bases remaining between them. Germline loops: CDR1 SQVTM, CDR2 ANQGSEA. The CDR3 loop spans 14 amino acids. The CDR3 sequence: CSVAPFSSYNEQFF. The CDR3 coding sequence is TGCAGCGTCGCCCCCTTTAGCTCCTACAATGAGCAGTTCTTC.

The rearrangement joins TRBV6-5 to TRBJ2-1; maybe TRBD1 (5 bases). Trimming cost V 4 bases and J 2 bases, with 12 bases left between them. CDR3 length equals 15 residues. CDR1 MNHEY and CDR2 SVGAGI come from the germline V gene. CDR3 sequence (DNA): TGTGCCAGCAGTTTCAGGGATCCCGCCTACAATGAGCAGTTCTTC. Protein sequence: CASSFRDPAYNEQFF.

The gene calls are TRBV5-4 and TRBJ2-7, with D possibly being TRBD2 (5 bases). The CDR3 is 14 residues long. V was shortened by 1 base and J by 0 bases, with 8 bases between the two germline ends. In germline, CDR1 is SGHNT, CDR2 YYREEE (reference sequence). CDR3 amino acids: CASSLSGTSYEQYF. The CDR3 nucleotides read TGTGCCAGCAGCTTGAGCGGAACCTCCTACGAGCAGTACTTC.

This clone was recorded once. This sequence joins TRBV3-1 (or the pseudogene TRBV3-2) and TRBJ2-3; 8 bases match TRBD2. Germline V gene lookup returns CDR1 LGHDT and CDR2 YNNKEL (reference sequence). The CDR3 runs 15 residues. V trimming: 8 bases; J trimming: 8 bases; junction bases outside the gene matches: 15. CDR3 amino acids: CASRDSAGDERTQYF. The CDR3 coding sequence is TGTGCCAGCCGAGACTCAGCGGGAGATGAACGTACGCAGTATTTT.